These T cell receptor beta chains were read from a single sample in a study of T cells in Graves' hyperthyroidism and ophthalmopathy. TCRdb processed the multiplex PCR reads anew with MiXCR; each CDR3 protein has one entry. The sample contains about 420,000 distinct CDR3 sequences, roughly 13% of which appear only once. The sequenced sample consisted of blood. The receptors stem from a woman aged 18-35 years with Graves' hyperthyroidism. Both conserved end residues are part of each CDR3. D genes are given only for firm matches. Clone size, where shown, is once, few, many, or a class for clones that have expanded.

clone size	V gene	J gene	D gene	CDR3 protein	CDR3 DNA
many	TRBV28	TRBJ2-1	.	CASSSSLSSPSYNEQFF	TGTGCCAGCAGTTCGTCCCTGTCCAGCCCCTCCTACAATGAGCAGTTCTTC
.	TRBV7-9	TRBJ2-3	.	CASSKAASTDTQYF	TGTGCCAGCAGCAAGGCGGCATCCACAGATACGCAGTATTTT
many	TRBV7-2	TRBJ2-1	.	CASSGQTGVGDNEQFF	TGTGCCAGCAGCGGGCAGACAGGCGTTGGGGACAATGAGCAGTTCTTC
few	TRBV5-1	TRBJ1-4	.	CASSLDVGPDEKLFF	TGCGCCAGCAGCTTGGATGTGGGGCCGGATGAAAAACTGTTTTTT
.	TRBV6-1	TRBJ1-5	TRBD1	CASREGATRPDQPQHF	TGTGCCAGCCGCGAGGGGGCTACGAGGCCCGATCAGCCCCAGCATTTT
few	TRBV19	TRBJ1-2	.	CASSIQLNYGYTF	TGTGCCAGTAGTATACAGCTTAACTATGGCTACACCTTC
many	TRBV27	TRBJ2-1	TRBD2	CASSSVFSGLAGGDSYNEQFF	TGTGCCAGCAGTTCAGTATTCTCGGGACTAGCGGGGGGGGACTCCTACAATGAGCAGTTCTTC
many	TRBV28	TRBJ1-5	.	CASRLELGGNQPQHF	TGTGCCAGTAGACTTGAACTCGGGGGCAATCAGCCCCAGCATTTT
.	TRBV18	TRBJ1-2	TRBD1	CASSPGTGNNYGYTF	TGTGCCAGCTCACCCGGGACAGGGAATAACTATGGCTACACCTTC
many	TRBV10-1	TRBJ1-1	.	CASSGGSGEAFF	TGCGCCAGCAGTGGGGGTTCGGGTGAAGCTTTCTTT
few	TRBV30	TRBJ2-5	.	CAWSVRSGGQETQYF	TGTGCCTGGAGTGTACGGTCAGGGGGGCAGGAGACCCAGTACTTC
.	TRBV9	TRBJ1-1	.	CASSPRWGATEAFF	TGTGCCAGCAGCCCCCGATGGGGGGCCACTGAAGCTTTCTTT
.	TRBV11-2	TRBJ1-2	.	CASSQIQGGSGYTF	TGTGCCAGCAGCCAAATACAGGGTGGGTCTGGCTACACCTTC
many	TRBV7-8	TRBJ2-5	TRBD2	CASSAQTSGSQTQYF	TGTGCCAGCAGCGCCCAGACTAGCGGGAGCCAGACCCAGTACTTC